These 12 T cell receptor beta chains share one sample of origin, sequenced in a study of blood T cell repertoires in COVID-19. Clones were sequenced by immunoSEQ multiplex PCR, and TCRdb holds only the in-frame ones, with some missing. This sample has around 55,000 clones, with about nine tenths found just once. The sample consisted of peripheral blood. Receptors originate from a man between 60 and 75 years old with acute or convalescent COVID-19.

The chain joins TRBV19 to TRBJ2-3; tentatively, D is TRBD2 (7 bases). Per the germline V gene, CDR1 is LNHDA and CDR2 is SQIVND (reference sequence). The ends were cut back, 2 bases at V and 2 bases at J, with 14 bases in the middle. The CDR3 sequence is 16 residues long. CDR3 coding DNA: TGTGCCAGTAGTATACCGGAGGGGGGGGTCACAGATACGCAGTATTTT. Translated: CASSIPEGGVTDTQYF. The whole variable domain, filled in from reference TRBV19 and TRBJ2-3, reads DGGITQSPKYLFRKEGQNVTLSCEQNLNHDAMYWYRQDPGQGLRLIYYSQIVNDFQKGDIAEGYSVSREKKESFPLTVTSAQKNPTAFYLCASSIPEGGVTDTQYFGPGTRLTVL.

In this sample, this clone turned up a few times. V usage is TRBV28 and J usage is TRBJ2-7; tentative D call: TRBD1 (6 bases). There are 15 residues in the CDR3. V lost 6 bases, J lost 0 bases, and 15 bases lay in between. The germline gives CDR1 MDHEN, CDR2 SYDVKM. Here the CDR3 reads CASSATGTSSYEQYF. CDR3 bases: TGTGCCAGCAGCGCAACCGGGACAAGCTCCTACGAGCAGTACTTC.

Concerning this clone itself: This sample also contains other DNA sequences that code for the same CDR3. The chain has TRBV20-1 and TRBJ1-3; D perhaps matches TRBD1 (5 bases). CDR1 and CDR2 (germline): DFQATT, SNEGSKA (reference sequence). This CDR3 is 11 amino acids long. CDR3 coding DNA: TGCAGCGCGGGGGGAGGGAACACCATATATTTT. Translation gives CSAGGGNTIYF.

The rearrangement joins TRBV7-2 to TRBJ2-3; D is perhaps TRBD1 (6 bases). CDR1 is SGHTA, CDR2 FQGNSA, per germline. The CDR3 length is 12 residues. V lost 5 bases and J 6 bases, leaving 9 bases between the germline ends. CDR3 bases: TGTGCCAGCAGCGACAGGCCCGATACGCAGTATTTT. Protein product: CASSDRPDTQYF.

The chain links TRBV19 to TRBJ2-2; 9 positions agree with TRBD2. With V trimmed by 7 bases and J by 1 base, 1 base remained unmatched. Germline CDR1 is LNHDA and CDR2 is SQIVND (reference sequence). The CDR3 totals 14 residues. The CDR3 region has the DNA TGTGCCAGTAAAGCGGGAGGGAACACCGGGGAGCTGTTTTTT. Encoded protein: CASKAGGNTGELFF.

The chain is built from TRBV28 and TRBJ1-4, with 7 bases aligning to TRBD1. V shed 3 bases and J 7 bases; nucleotides not matched to a gene: 8. Germline assignment: CDR1 MDHEN and CDR2 SYDVKM. CDR3 length: 15 amino acids. CDR3 DNA: TGTGCCAGCAGTTTTTCCACAGGGGCAGGTGAAAAACTGTTTTTT. Translation: CASSFSTGAGEKLFF.

The V gene is TRBV20-1, the J gene TRBJ2-7, with 10 bases lining up with TRBD2. The germline V gene encodes CDR1 DFQATT and CDR2 SNEGSKA (reference sequence). The CDR3 loop spans 14 amino acids. V shed 3 bases, J shed 7 bases, and the junction held 9 bases outside the gene matches. The CDR3 DNA follows: TGCAGTGCTAGTCCCCTAGCGGGAGTAAGGGAGCAGTACTTC. As protein: CSASPLAGVREQYF.

CDR3 amino acids: CASTGAGRILSYNEQFF. The CDR3 nucleotides are TGTGCCAGCACCGGGGCCGGGAGGATTCTCTCCTACAATGAGCAGTTCTTC. The V and J genes are TRBV5-8 and TRBJ2-1; TRBD2 matches at 7 bases. This CDR3 is 17 amino acids long. The junction had 12 bases not matched to a gene; V was cut back by 6 bases and J by 0 bases. The V gene's germline CDR1 is SGHTS and CDR2 YDEGEE.

The chain recombines TRBV6-5 with TRBJ2-1; TRBD1 matches 10 bases. CDR1 is MNHEY and CDR2 is SVGAGI in the germline V gene. Losses at the gene ends were 8 bases for V and 5 bases for J; bases not matched to a gene: 6. The CDR3 runs to 14 residues. The CDR3 DNA reads as TGTGCCAGCCTGAGGGACAGGGGAGACAATGAGCAGTTCTTC. Encoded protein: CASLRDRGDNEQFF.

The rearrangement joins TRBV23-1 to TRBJ1-3; 11 nucleotides match TRBD1. TRBV23-1 belongs to the ORF category, with a function that is uncertain. J lost 4 bases, V lost 2 bases, and 10 bases had no gene match. The CDR3 is 18 residues long. CDR3 amino acids: CASSQPRGTGGKGNTIYF. CDR3 DNA: TGCGCCAGCAGTCAACCCAGAGGGACAGGGGGGAAAGGAAACACCATATATTTT.

This clone was seen only once. V gene TRBV7-2 combines with J gene TRBJ2-1, with 10 nucleotides matching TRBD1. V was clipped by 2 bases and J by 6 bases; unmatched bases: 4. This CDR3 has 15 residues. The germline V gene has CDR1 SGHTA and CDR2 FQGNSA. CDR3 region: CASSLPDRGLNEQFF. CDR3 sequence (DNA): TGTGCCAGCAGCTTACCCGACAGGGGGCTCAATGAGCAGTTCTTC.

In DNA form, the CDR3 reads TGTGCCAGCAGTTTAACGACTAGCGGGCGACCCTACGAGCAGTACTTC. Translation gives CASSLTTSGRPYEQYF. The chain recombines TRBV27 with TRBJ2-7; 10 bases line up with TRBD2. Losses at the gene ends were 2 bases for V and 2 bases for J; bases not matched to a gene: 6. The CDR3 is 16 amino acids. Germline V CDR1 and CDR2: MNHEY, SMNVEV (reference sequence).